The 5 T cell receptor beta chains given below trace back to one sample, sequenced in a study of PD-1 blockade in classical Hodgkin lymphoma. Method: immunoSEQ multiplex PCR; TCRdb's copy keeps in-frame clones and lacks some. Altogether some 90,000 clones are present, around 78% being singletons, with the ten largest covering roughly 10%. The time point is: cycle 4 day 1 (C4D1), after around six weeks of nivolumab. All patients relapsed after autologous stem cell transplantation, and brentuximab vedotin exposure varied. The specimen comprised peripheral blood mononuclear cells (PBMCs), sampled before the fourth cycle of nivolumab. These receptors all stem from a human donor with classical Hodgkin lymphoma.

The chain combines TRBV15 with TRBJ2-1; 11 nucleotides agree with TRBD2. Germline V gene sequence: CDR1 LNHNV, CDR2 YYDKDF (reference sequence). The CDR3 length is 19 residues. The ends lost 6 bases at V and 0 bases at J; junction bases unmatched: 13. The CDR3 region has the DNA TGTGCCACCAGGAGGGGCGGGGGTAGCGGGAGGGCCTCCTACAATGAGCAGTTCTTC. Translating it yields CATRRGGGSGRASYNEQFF.

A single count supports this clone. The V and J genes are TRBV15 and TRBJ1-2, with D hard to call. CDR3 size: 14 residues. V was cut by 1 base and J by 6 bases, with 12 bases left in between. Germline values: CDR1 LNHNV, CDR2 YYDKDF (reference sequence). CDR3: CATSRGGLGDGYTF. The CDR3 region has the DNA TGTGCCACCAGCAGAGGGGGTCTGGGAGATGGCTACACCTTC.

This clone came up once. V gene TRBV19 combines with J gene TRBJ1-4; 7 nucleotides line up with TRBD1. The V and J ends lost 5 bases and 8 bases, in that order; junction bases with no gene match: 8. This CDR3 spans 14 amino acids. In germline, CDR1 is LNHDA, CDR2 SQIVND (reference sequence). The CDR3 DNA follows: TGTGCCAGTAGTGTACCCTGGGACAGAGAAAAACTGTTTTTT. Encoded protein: CASSVPWDREKLFF.

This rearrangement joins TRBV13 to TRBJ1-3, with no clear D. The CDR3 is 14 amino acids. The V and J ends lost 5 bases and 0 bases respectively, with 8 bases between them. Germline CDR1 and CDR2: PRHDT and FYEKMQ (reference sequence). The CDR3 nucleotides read TGTGCCAGCAGCCCCCAGTTCTCTGGAAACACCATATATTTT. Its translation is CASSPQFSGNTIYF.

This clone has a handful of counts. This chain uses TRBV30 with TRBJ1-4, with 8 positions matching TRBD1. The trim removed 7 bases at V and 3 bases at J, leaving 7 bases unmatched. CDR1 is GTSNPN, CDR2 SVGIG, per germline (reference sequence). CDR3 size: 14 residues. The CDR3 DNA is TGTGCCTTCTCCCGACAGGGGCCTAATGAAAAACTGTTTTTT. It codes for CAFSRQGPNEKLFF. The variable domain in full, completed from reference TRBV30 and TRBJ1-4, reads SQTIHQWPATLVQPVGSPLSLECTVEGTSNPNLYWYRQAAGRGLQLLFYSVGIGQISSEVPQNLSASRPQDRQFILSSKKLLLSDSGFYLCAFSRQGPNEKLFFGSGTQLSVL.